The entry below gives a single T cell receptor (beta chain) sequence along with its context. The sample originates from a study of blood T cell repertoires in COVID-19. Study summary: Sites in the United States, Italy and Spain provided acute and convalescent COVID-19 samples. PBMCs, B-cell-depleted T cells, or T cells provided the cDNA or gDNA that made up the material.

The V and J ends lost 2 bases and 3 bases, in that order; junction bases with no gene match: 13. Germline CDR1 and CDR2: MNHNS and SASEGT. The CDR3 is made up of 19 amino acids. Source study methods: Reference gene primers were amplified, and this amplification served to estimate nucleated cell counts. Profiled with immunoSEQ multiplex PCR; TCRdb holds only in-frame clones, not every one. D and trimming come from the DNA, and the V and J calls and clone size come from that table. The table lists around 70,000 clones, around 80% of them singletons. The sequence was obtained from a human donor in a cohort sampled during active COVID-19. This chain uses TRBV6-1 with TRBJ2-1; 10 bases map to TRBD2. Sequences were obtained from peripheral blood. CDR3 sequence reads: CASSEKIRGSGRIYNEQFF. DNA for the CDR3: TGTGCCAGCAGTGAAAAAATAAGGGGTAGCGGGAGGATCTACAATGAGCAGTTCTTC.